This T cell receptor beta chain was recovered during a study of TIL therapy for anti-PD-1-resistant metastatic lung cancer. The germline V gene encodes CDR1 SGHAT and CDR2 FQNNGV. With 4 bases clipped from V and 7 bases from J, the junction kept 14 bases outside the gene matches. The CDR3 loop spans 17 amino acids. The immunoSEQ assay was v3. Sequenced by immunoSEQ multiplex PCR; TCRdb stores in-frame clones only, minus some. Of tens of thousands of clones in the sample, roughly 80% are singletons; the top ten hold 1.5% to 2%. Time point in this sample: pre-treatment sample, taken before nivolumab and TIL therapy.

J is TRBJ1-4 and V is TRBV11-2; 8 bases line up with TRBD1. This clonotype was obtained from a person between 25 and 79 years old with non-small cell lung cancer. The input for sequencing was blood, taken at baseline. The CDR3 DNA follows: TGTGCCAGCAGCTCGGGGGGACAGGATCAGGGGAGTGAAAAACTGTTTTTT. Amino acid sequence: CASSSGGQDQGSEKLFF.